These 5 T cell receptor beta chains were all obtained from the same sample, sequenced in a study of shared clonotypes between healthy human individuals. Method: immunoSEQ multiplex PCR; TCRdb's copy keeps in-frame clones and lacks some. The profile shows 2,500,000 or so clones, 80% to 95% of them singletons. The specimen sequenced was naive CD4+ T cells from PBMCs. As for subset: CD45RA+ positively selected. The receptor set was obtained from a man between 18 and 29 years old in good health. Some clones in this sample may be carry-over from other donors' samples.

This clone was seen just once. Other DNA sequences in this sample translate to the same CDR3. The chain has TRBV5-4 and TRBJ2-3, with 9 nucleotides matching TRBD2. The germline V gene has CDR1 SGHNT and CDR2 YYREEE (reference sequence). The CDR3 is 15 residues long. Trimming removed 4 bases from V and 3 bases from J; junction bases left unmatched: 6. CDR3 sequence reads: CASSPGLAGTDTQYF. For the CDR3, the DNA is TGTGCCAGCAGCCCGGGGCTAGCGGGGACAGATACGCAGTATTTT.

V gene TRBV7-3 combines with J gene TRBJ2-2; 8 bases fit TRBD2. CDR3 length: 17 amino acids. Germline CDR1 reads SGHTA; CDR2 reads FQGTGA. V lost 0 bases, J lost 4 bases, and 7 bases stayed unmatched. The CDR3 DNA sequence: TGTGCCAGCAGCTTAACGGCCGGGACTAGGTTCACCGGGGAGCTGTTTTTT. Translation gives CASSLTAGTRFTGELFF.

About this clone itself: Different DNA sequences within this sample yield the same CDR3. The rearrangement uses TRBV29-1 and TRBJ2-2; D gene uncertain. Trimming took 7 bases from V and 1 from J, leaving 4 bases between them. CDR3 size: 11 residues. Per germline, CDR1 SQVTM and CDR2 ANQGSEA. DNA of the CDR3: TGCAGCGCCAGGAACACCGGGGAGCTGTTTTTT. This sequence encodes CSARNTGELFF.

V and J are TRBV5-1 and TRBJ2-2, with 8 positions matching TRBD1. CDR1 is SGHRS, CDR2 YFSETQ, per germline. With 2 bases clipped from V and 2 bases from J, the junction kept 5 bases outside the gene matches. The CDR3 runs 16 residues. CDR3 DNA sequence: TGCGCCAGCAGCTTTGGGACAGGCGACAACACCGGGGAGCTGTTTTTT. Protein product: CASSFGTGDNTGELFF.

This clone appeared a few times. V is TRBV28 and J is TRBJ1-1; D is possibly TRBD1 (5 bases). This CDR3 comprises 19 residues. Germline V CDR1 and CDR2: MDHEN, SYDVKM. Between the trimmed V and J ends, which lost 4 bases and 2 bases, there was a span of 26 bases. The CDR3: CASSSGQGRLGVGNTEAFF. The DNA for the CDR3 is TGTGCCAGCAGTTCTGGGCAGGGAAGGCTAGGGGTGGGTAACACTGAAGCTTTCTTT.